This T cell receptor (beta chain) was identified during a study of Ad26.COV2.S vaccination and SARS-CoV-2 variants. Overall study: Ad26.COV2.S was injected intramuscularly once or twice, 56 days apart.

The length of the CDR3 is 18 residues. Germline V gene lookup returns CDR1 SGHRS and CDR2 YFSETQ. V lost 3 bases and J lost 5, with 26 bases in between. Generated by immunoSEQ multiplex PCR, the TCRdb table keeps only in-frame clones and is missing some. The sample holds over 450,000 clones, roughly nine tenths seen once. As for treatment: 15 to 20 received Ad26.COV2.S at low or high dose, single or two shots; 5 received placebo; per-sample allocation not given. The samples were gathered on day 63 after the first injection of vaccine or placebo. This TCR derives from a person aged 18-65 years who received the Ad26.COV2.S COVID-19 vaccine or a placebo. This specimen consisted of peripheral blood, obtained in a trial of Ad26.COV2.S vaccine versus placebo. The rearrangement joins TRBV5-1 to TRBJ1-2, with D hard to call. CDR3 sequence: CASSSSSSGLRRPYGYTF. The CDR3 DNA reads TGCGCCAGCAGCTCGAGCTCTTCCGGGCTTAGACGTCCGTATGGCTACACCTTC.